This TCR beta chain was profiled in a study of T cells after yellow fever vaccination (dated by TCRdb to 2018 to 2020). Broadly, across the study: The SMART-Seq v4 Ultra Low Input RNA kit was used to prepare libraries from fractions with low cell numbers. To follow T-cell clones before and after both primary and booster YFV17D yellow fever vaccination, bulk TCR alpha and beta repertoires underwent longitudinal sequencing. Two healthy male donors made up the cohort, one aged 18 to 30 years and the other aged 30 to 40 years. Blood samples were taken at several timepoints before and after primary and secondary immunization, and bulk PBMC replicates and cell subsets were isolated. The research as a whole found: FACS-sorted repertoires could contain abundant contaminating clonotypes from the bulk population, so computational filtering was required. A small fraction of clonotypes showed up in both the CD4 and CD8 compartments, probably as a result of convergent recombination. After the booster, most of the clones that had expanded following primary vaccination were detected again (roughly 96% of CD4 and around 90% of CD8), which suggests that memory was broadly maintained. Compared with the primary T-cell response, the secondary T-cell response was weaker but faster, peaking on day 5 rather than day 15. Because the study included only a couple of donors, the extent to which the findings can be generalized is limited.

TCR cDNA was synthesized by 5'RACE template switching, through which a universal primer site and unique molecular identifiers were introduced. Priming for cDNA synthesis came from both the TCR alpha and TCR beta constant segments. Libraries were amplified in two PCR steps, with sample barcodes and sequencing adapters added in the second step. Libraries were sequenced on Illumina HiSeq 2500 (2x100 bp) or NovaSeq (2x150 bp). In the paper's pipeline: MIGEC was used to demultiplex reads and collapse the reads into UMI consensus sequences, and MiXCR was used for V(D)J alignment. Vaccine-responding clonotypes were defined with edgeR using replicate PBMC samples, requiring FDR below 0.01 and a log2 fold change above 5 up to day 15. Each bulk clonotype received a CD4 or CD8 identity based on whether the sequenced CD4 or CD8 repertoire contained that clonotype at higher abundance. TCRdb trimmed public reads at Q25 via fastp, called clones via MiXCR and kept in-frame beta chains. For every CDR3 protein sequence, its rows merge into one entry that carries the most common genes and DNA. The V and J calls follow TCRdb's processing rather than the paper's. Here the sample has a few hundred thousand distinct CDR3 sequences; roughly 8.3% occur a single time. Jointly, the top ten make up around 17% of the sample.

The sample holds a few counts of this clonotype. Its antigen is not yet known. The input lacks base qualities; no much larger clone sits a single base away. The sample's treatment or condition, from its label and the paper: live attenuated yellow fever vaccine strain. At each blood-draw timepoint, two biological replicates of bulk PBMCs were collected. PBMCs were isolated from peripheral blood using a standard Ficoll-Paque protocol. RNA was extracted with TriZol from bulk PBMCs, CD4 and CD8 fractions, and dextramer-positive and dextramer-negative fractions. Taken from cysteine to phenylalanine, the CDR3 has 13 residues. The read is trimmed to its CDR3 DNA, 39 bases read in frame from base 1. The trim is 8 bases for V and 0 bases for J, with a gap of 12 bases between the germline ends. CDR1 is given as DFQATT and CDR2 as SNEGSKA, both from the germline V gene (reference sequence).

The specimen was PBMCs, collected roughly 45 days after the first yellow fever vaccination. The source is a man younger than 30 who received the YFV17D yellow fever vaccine. Rearrangement joined TRBV20-1 to TRBJ2-3; the D gene is perhaps TRBD1, on 5 matching bases. The base sequence is TGCAGTCATCAGGGTTCGAGCACAGATACGCAGTATTTT. This sequence encodes CSHQGSSTDTQYF.